The rows below give T cell receptor beta chains drawn from one sample of a study of breast tumors, draining lymph nodes, adjacent tissues. In TCRdb, the multiplex PCR reads were re-called with MiXCR into one record per CDR3 protein. The top ten hold approximately 25% of the sample, which has about 21,000 distinct CDR3 sequences, around 41% seen once. Material for sequencing was breast tumor tissue. All receptors derive from a female donor with breast cancer. Some clones in this sample may be carry-over from other donors' samples. Each CDR3 is given with its conserved first and last residue. Fields, in order: clone size, V gene, J gene, CDR3 length, D gene, CDR3 DNA, CDR3 protein. The D gene is left open where the match is weak. A row's size may be missing; if present it is once, few, many or a size class.

NA	TRBV7-3	TRBJ2-3	15	NA	TGTGCCAGCAGCTTAGGCGGGTTCCTCACAGATACGCAGTATTTT	CASSLGGFLTDTQYF
NA	TRBV9	TRBJ2-1	16	TRBD2	TGTGCCAGCAGCCCTGATCTAGCGGGGGCTTACAATGAGCAGTTCTTC	CASSPDLAGAYNEQFF
few	TRBV6-1	TRBJ2-7	17	TRBD2	TGTGCCAGCAGTGTAGGGACTAGCGGGGGTTTGACCTACGAGCAGTACTTC	CASSVGTSGGLTYEQYF
few	TRBV27	TRBJ2-7	17	TRBD2	TGTGCCAGCAGTTTGGGACTAGCGGGAGTGGGTGAGGAGGAGCAGTACTTC	CASSLGLAGVGEEEQYF
many	TRBV20-1	TRBJ2-7	12	TRBD1	TGCAGTGCTAGGGCAAATGTAGGGGGCGCGGACTTC	CSARANVGGADF
many	TRBV9	TRBJ2-6	17	NA	TGTGCCAGCAGCCGAACCATAGGGACACCTGGGGCCAACGTCCTGACTTTC	CASSRTIGTPGANVLTF
few	TRBV4-3	TRBJ2-1	17	NA	TGCGCCAGCAGCCAAGATACGTCGCTAGCGCTCCTGGGTGAGCAGTTCTTC	CASSQDTSLALLGEQFF
many	TRBV7-2	TRBJ2-1	16	TRBD2	TGTGCCAGCAGCCACAGGACGGCGGGAGGTGGCAATGAGCAGTTCTTC	CASSHRTAGGGNEQFF
once	TRBV7-3	TRBJ2-3	16	NA	TGTGCCAGCAGCTTGTGTAGGGTAGGGAGCACAGATACGCAGTATTTT	CASSLCRVGSTDTQYF
few	TRBV7-9	TRBJ2-1	19	NA	TGTGCCAGCAGCTTACAGTTGTCAGCTCCAGGGGGGATCTACAATGAGCAGTTCTTC	CASSLQLSAPGGIYNEQFF
many	TRBV7-9	TRBJ1-2	14	TRBD1	TGTGCCAGCAGCTTAGGAGGACAGGGGAATGGCTACACCTTC	CASSLGGQGNGYTF
many	TRBV30	TRBJ1-2	12	NA	TGTGCCTGGAGTGGGGAGTCAGGGGCAAACACCTTC	CAWSGESGANTF
many	TRBV20-1	TRBJ2-1	16	TRBD1	TGCAGTGTCAAAGGCAGCCCGGGACAGACGTACAATGAGCAGTTCTTC	CSVKGSPGQTYNEQFF
NA	TRBV20-1	TRBJ2-1	14	TRBD2	TGCAGTGCGCGGACTAGCGGCTCCTACAATGAGCAGTTCTTC	CSARTSGSYNEQFF
NA	TRBV7-9	TRBJ1-5	15	TRBD1	TGTGCCAGCAGCCAGGGACAGACTAGCAATCAGCCCCAGCATTTT	CASSQGQTSNQPQHF
many	TRBV9	TRBJ2-3	14	TRBD2	TGTGCCAGCAGCTCCTATGGGGGGGCAGATACGCAGTATTTT	CASSSYGGADTQYF
NA	TRBV2	TRBJ2-1	15	TRBD1	TGTGCCAGCTACCCCGGACAGGCGGCCGGAGATGAGCAGTTCTTC	CASYPGQAAGDEQFF
many	TRBV7-2	TRBJ2-4	15	NA	TGTGCCAGCAGCGGAGGGACCGCGAAGGGAAACATTCAGTACTTC	CASSGGTAKGNIQYF
few	TRBV10-3	TRBJ2-3	16	TRBD1	TGTGCCATCAGTGAGTCCGCGACAGGGTTTACAGATACGCAGTATTTT	CAISESATGFTDTQYF
NA	TRBV19	TRBJ1-5	16	TRBD1	TGTGCCAGTAGTATGGGACCACAGGGGTCCAATCAGCCCCAGCATTTT	CASSMGPQGSNQPQHF
few	TRBV15	TRBJ1-4	17	NA	TGTGCCACCAGCGCGCGGCGGAGGGGGACAACTAATGAAAAACTGTTTTTT	CATSARRRGTTNEKLFF
NA	TRBV19	TRBJ2-7	16	TRBD2	TGTGCCAGTAGTACCTATTTTAGCGGGAGCTCCTACGAGCAGTACTTC	CASSTYFSGSSYEQYF
NA	TRBV15	TRBJ1-3	16	NA	TGTGCCACCAGCAGAGGATTAGTTCTTTCTGGAAACACCATATATTTT	CATSRGLVLSGNTIYF
many	TRBV5-1	TRBJ1-3	16	NA	TGCGCCAGCAGCCTGGTGGGACTTCTGTCTGGAAACACCATATATTTT	CASSLVGLLSGNTIYF
many	TRBV12-3/TRBV12-4	TRBJ2-3	14	TRBD2	TGTGCCAGCAGGACTAGCGGGAGATTGGATACGCAGTATTTT	CASRTSGRLDTQYF
once	TRBV19	TRBJ2-7	13	TRBD1	TGTGCCTCTACGGACAGGACCTCTCTGGAGCAGTACTTC	CASTDRTSLEQYF
many	TRBV20-1	TRBJ2-5	14	TRBD2	TGCAGTGCTAGAGATCTAGCGGGTTTGGAGACCCAGTACTTC	CSARDLAGLETQYF
many	TRBV11-2	TRBJ2-2	19	TRBD2	TGTGCCAGCAGCTGGGACAGGACCGGGACTAGCGGGAGCGCCGGGGAGCTGTTTTTT	CASSWDRTGTSGSAGELFF
NA	TRBV20-1	TRBJ2-3	15	NA	TGCAGTGCTATACAGGAACCTACTAGCACAGATACGCAGTATTTT	CSAIQEPTSTDTQYF
few	TRBV5-1	TRBJ2-5	15	TRBD2	TGCGCCAGCAGCCTACAGCTCGGGGGGAAAGAGACCCAGTACTTC	CASSLQLGGKETQYF
many	TRBV19	TRBJ1-2	15	NA	TGTGCCAGTGTCCCCCCAGGACGCGGATCCTATGGCTACACCTTC	CASVPPGRGSYGYTF
many	TRBV5-1	TRBJ1-2	14	NA	TGCGCCAGCGGCACGGACAGCGCTAACTATGGCTACACCTTC	CASGTDSANYGYTF
many	TRBV4-1	TRBJ2-1	14	TRBD1	TGCGCCAGCAGCCAGGGACAGGGGGCCAATGAGCAGTTCTTC	CASSQGQGANEQFF
few	TRBV6-4	TRBJ1-6	17	NA	TGTGCCAGCAGAATAAGACAGGAGGGTATTGATAATTCACCCCTCCACTTT	CASRIRQEGIDNSPLHF
medium-sized	TRBV29-1	TRBJ2-3	13	NA	TGCAGCGTTGAATTTTTAGTAGCAGATACGCAGTATTTT	CSVEFLVADTQYF
NA	TRBV5-1	TRBJ2-3	15	TRBD2	TGTGCCAGCAGCTTGTCGAGCGGGATCACAGATACGCAGTATTTT	CASSLSSGITDTQYF
NA	TRBV5-6	TRBJ2-1	17	TRBD2	TGTGCCAGCAGCCCTGGACTAGCGGGAGTCTCCTACAATGAGCAGTTCTTC	CASSPGLAGVSYNEQFF